A selection of T cell receptor beta chains follows, all from one sample in a study of T cell responses to AZD1222 COVID-19 vaccine. The method was immunoSEQ multiplex PCR; TCRdb's version includes in-frame clones alone and lacks a portion of them. The sample yields 110,000 or so clones, roughly 91% seen once. The specimen was peripheral blood, collected 28 days after the second AZD1222 dose. These receptors originate from an adult who received the AZD1222 COVID-19 vaccine. The CDR3 runs from the conserved cysteine through the conserved F or W. The order of the fields is J gene, D gene, V gene, clone size, CDR3 DNA, CDR3 protein. D genes are given only for firm matches. Clone size is given for some rows only: seen once, a few or many times, or a class if the clone is expanded.

TRBJ2-6 - TRBV6-2/TRBV6-3 - TGTGCCAGCAGTACGACCGCAGAGGTTCCTGGGGCCAACGTCCTGACTTTC CASSTTAEVPGANVLTF
TRBJ1-2 - TRBV19 - TGTGCCAGTAGTATCGCGGCTGTGTCTGGCTACACCTTC CASSIAAVSGYTF
TRBJ2-7 - TRBV5-6 - TGTGCCAGCACCGGCCGGACCTACGAGCAGTACTTC CASTGRTYEQYF
TRBJ1-2 - TRBV14 - TGTGCCAGCAGCCAAGAACCGGGCCCTTTCTATGGCTACACCTTC CASSQEPGPFYGYTF
TRBJ2-2 TRBD1 TRBV19 - TGTGCCAGTAGTACTTACAGGGGGGCCGGGGAGCTGTTTTTT CASSTYRGAGELFF
TRBJ1-2 TRBD1 TRBV6-2/TRBV6-3 - TGTGCCAGCAGTGCGCCGGGACAGGCCGTCTATGGCTACACCTTC CASSAPGQAVYGYTF
TRBJ1-5 - TRBV6-6 once TGTGCCAGCAGTTTCCCAGGTGGTGGAACTCAGCCCCAGCATTTT CASSFPGGGTQPQHF
TRBJ2-1 TRBD2 TRBV7-2 - TGTGCCAGCAGCCGGGGTCGGGGGGTTGAGCAGTTCTTC CASSRGRGVEQFF
TRBJ1-2 TRBD1 TRBV19 - TGTGCCAGTAGTATAGATCGAACAGGGGGGTATGGCTACACCTTC CASSIDRTGGYGYTF
TRBJ2-5 TRBD2 TRBV7-6 once TGTGTCAGCAGCTTGTCCGGGACTAGCGGAGAGACCCAGTACTTC CVSSLSGTSGETQYF
TRBJ2-1 TRBD1 TRBV4-2 - TGTGCCAGCAGCCTTATTGGACAGGGCGGCTACAATGAGCAGTTCTTC CASSLIGQGGYNEQFF
TRBJ1-5 TRBD1 TRBV5-8 - TGTGCCAGTAACCGGGACAGGGGCTATGAGGGCAATCAGCCCCAGCATTTT CASNRDRGYEGNQPQHF
TRBJ1-5 - TRBV5-6 - TGTGCCAGCAGCTTAGGCGCAGGCGGCGGGCTCTATAGCAATCAGCCCCAGCATTTT CASSLGAGGGLYSNQPQHF
TRBJ1-2 - TRBV7-9 - TGTGCCAGCAGCTTAGCTGGCCCCGGGGGCTACACCTTC CASSLAGPGGYTF
TRBJ2-3 - TRBV21-1 - TGTGCCAGCAGCAAAAAAGGGACTAGCACAGATACGCAGTATTTT CASSKKGTSTDTQYF
TRBJ2-1 - TRBV30 - TGTGCCTGGAGTATCACAGGGTGGGGTGAGCAGTTCTTC CAWSITGWGEQFF
TRBJ1-2 - TRBV19 few TGTGCCACCCTCTCCTGGGGCACCTATGGCTACACCTTC CATLSWGTYGYTF
TRBJ2-3 - TRBV15 - TGTGCCACCAGCCGAGGACAGTCCTCAGATACGCAGTATTTT CATSRGQSSDTQYF
TRBJ2-3 - TRBV7-8 - TGTGCCAGCAGCCCCACAGATACGCAGTATTTT CASSPTDTQYF
TRBJ1-1 - TRBV5-5 - TGTGCCAGCAGCTTGGTGCCGGTTGAAGCTTTCTTT CASSLVPVEAFF
TRBJ2-7 - TRBV7-2 - TGTGCCAGCAGCTTAAAGTGGGGGGCCTCCTACGAGCAGTACTTC CASSLKWGASYEQYF
TRBJ2-7 - TRBV28 - TGTGCCAGCACCTCCCGTGGTTCCTACGAGCAGTACTTC CASTSRGSYEQYF
TRBJ1-1 - TRBV30 - TGTGCCTGGAGTATCAGCTGGAACACTGAAGCTTTCTTT CAWSISWNTEAFF
TRBJ1-3 TRBD1 TRBV5-5 - TGTGCCAGCAGCTTAACCGGACAGGTCTCTGGAAACACCATATATTTT CASSLTGQVSGNTIYF
TRBJ2-7 - TRBV3-1/TRBV3-2 - TGTGCCAGCAGCCAAGCCTCTCGGGGCTACGAGCAGTACTTC CASSQASRGYEQYF
TRBJ1-5 - TRBV19 - TGTGCCAGTAGTATCGGGGTCCGGTCCAATCAGCCCCAGCATTTT CASSIGVRSNQPQHF
TRBJ2-7 TRBD1 TRBV9 - TGTGCCAGCAGCGTAGAGACAGGGGTCTACGAGCAGTACTTC CASSVETGVYEQYF
TRBJ2-7 TRBD1 TRBV9 - TGTGCCAGCAGCCTTAGGAAGGACAGGGTCTTTCGCGAGCAGTACTTC CASSLRKDRVFREQYF
TRBJ1-5 - TRBV5-1 - TGCGCCAGCAGCTTGGAAGGCTTGGGAAGTCAGCCCCAGCATTTT CASSLEGLGSQPQHF
TRBJ2-5 - TRBV5-4 - TGTGCCAGCAGCTTAGGAGATTCTCAAGAGACCCAGTACTTC CASSLGDSQETQYF
TRBJ1-2 - TRBV19 - TGTGCCAGTAGTATAGAAGGGGCCTATGGCTACACCTTC CASSIEGAYGYTF
TRBJ1-1 - TRBV4-1 - TGCGCCAGCAGCCAGGGGGGGCAGTCGGATTGGTTGAACACTGAAGCTTTCTTT CASSQGGQSDWLNTEAFF
TRBJ2-3 - TRBV5-6 - TGTGCCAGCAGCCTCCAGTCTTTGAGGGAGACAGATACGCAGTATTTT CASSLQSLRETDTQYF
TRBJ1-1 - TRBV28 - TGTGCCCTCGCGGGGGCCAGTTACGAAGCTTTCTTT CALAGASYEAFF
TRBJ2-5 TRBD2 TRBV6-2/TRBV6-3 few TGTGCCAGCAGTTGGACTAGCGGGGGGGCAGAGACCCAGTACTTC CASSWTSGGAETQYF
TRBJ2-1 - TRBV7-2 - TGTGCCAGCAGCTTATTCTGGGAGAATGAGCAGTTCTTC CASSLFWENEQFF
TRBJ1-1 - TRBV9 - TGTGCCAGCAGGGAATCTATGAACACTGAAGCTTTCTTT CASRESMNTEAFF
TRBJ2-4 - TRBV3-1/TRBV3-2 - TGTGCCAGCAGCCGGGGTAGCCGGAACATTCAGTACTTC CASSRGSRNIQYF
TRBJ1-2 - TRBV30 few TGTGCCTGGAGTGTACATGACAGTTGGGTCTATGGCTACACCTTC CAWSVHDSWVYGYTF
TRBJ2-7 TRBD2 TRBV4-3 - TGCGCCAGCAGCCCAGGGACTAGCGGAACTTACGAGCAGTACTTC CASSPGTSGTYEQYF
TRBJ2-7 - TRBV3-1/TRBV3-2 - TGTGCCAGCAGCCAAGTAGCTTACGAGCAGTACTTC CASSQVAYEQYF
TRBJ2-1 - TRBV7-7 - TGTGCTAGCAGCTTAGCGCCGGGTTATGAGCAGTTCTTC CASSLAPGYEQFF
TRBJ1-1 - TRBV11-1 - TGTGCCAGCAGCTACGCCGGGACCGACACTGAAGCTTTCTTT CASSYAGTDTEAFF
TRBJ2-2 TRBD2 TRBV28 - TGTGCCAGCAGTTTAGTCGTCCTAGCGGAGCACACCGGGGAGCTGTTTTTT CASSLVVLAEHTGELFF
TRBJ2-5 - TRBV21-1 - TGTGCCAGCAGCAAAACGAGGGAGACCCAGTACTTC CASSKTRETQYF
TRBJ2-2 - TRBV6-4 - TGTGCCAGCAGTTCCAATGGGGCCCGGGAGCTGTTTTTT CASSSNGARELFF
TRBJ2-7 - TRBV15 - TGTGCCACCAGCGGATCCGAGAGCTCCTACGAGCAGTACTTC CATSGSESSYEQYF
TRBJ1-1 - TRBV2 - TGTGCCAGCAGAGGCTCGTGGGGGACTGAAGCTTTCTTT CASRGSWGTEAFF
TRBJ2-7 TRBD1 TRBV5-4 once TGTGCCAGCAGCAGGTGGGGACAGGGAACCTACGAGCAGTACTTC CASSRWGQGTYEQYF
TRBJ2-3 - TRBV28 - TGTGCCATTTCGGGCATTTCCACAGATACGCAGTATTTT CAISGISTDTQYF
TRBJ2-1 - TRBV7-9 - TGTGCCAGCAGTCGGGGGTCCTACAATGAGCAGTTCTTC CASSRGSYNEQFF
TRBJ2-7 - TRBV4-2 - TGTGCCAGCAGCCAAGATATCCACGGGGAGCAGTACTTC CASSQDIHGEQYF
TRBJ1-2 TRBD1 TRBV24-1 - TGTGCCACCAGTGAGGGGACAGGGGGCCTCGAAGGCTACACCTTC CATSEGTGGLEGYTF
TRBJ2-5 TRBD2 TRBV7-6 - TGTGCCAGCAGCCCCGAACGGACTAGCGGGGAACAGACCCAGTACTTC CASSPERTSGEQTQYF
TRBJ2-7 - TRBV28 - TGTGCCAGCAGTTTGGGTCCTTCGAACATGGTCTACGAGCAGTACTTC CASSLGPSNMVYEQYF